Presented here are 7 T cell receptor beta chains from one specimen sequenced in a study of shared clonotypes between healthy human individuals. Using immunoSEQ multiplex PCR, the repertoire was profiled, and TCRdb retains in-frame clones only, with some absent. The data contain some 200,000 clones, 60% to 70% of them singletons. Sequenced: memory CD4+ T cells sorted from blood. Specified subset: CD45RA-negative fraction. Source of these receptors: a man aged 30 to 39 in good health.

V and J are TRBV7-9 and TRBJ1-2; 9 bases align to TRBD1. The CDR3 totals 16 residues. Germline CDR1 reads SEHNR; CDR2 reads FQNEAQ (reference sequence). V gave up 8 bases and J gave up 5 bases; unmatched junction bases: 15. The DNA for the CDR3 is TGTGCCAGCGGAGAAACGCCGGGACAGGGTCCTTATGGCTACACCTTC. This encodes CASGETPGQGPYGYTF. The whole variable domain, filled in from reference TRBV7-9 and TRBJ1-2, reads DTGVSQNPRHKITKRGQNVTFRCDPISEHNRLYWYRQTLGQGPEFLTYFQNEAQLEKSRLLSDRFSAERPKGSFSTLEIQRTEQGDSAMYLCASGETPGQGPYGYTFGSGTRLTVV.

CDR3 residues: CASSPSGTSVNNEQFF. In DNA form, the CDR3 reads TGTGCCAGCAGCCCGTCCGGGACTAGCGTGAACAATGAGCAGTTCTTC. This sequence joins TRBV7-3 and TRBJ2-1; 10 bases agree with TRBD2. Looked up from germline, CDR1 is SGHTA and CDR2 is FQGTGA. With V trimmed by 5 bases and J by 5 bases, 9 bases remained unmatched. The CDR3 totals 16 residues.

This rearrangement joins TRBV18 to TRBJ2-6, with unresolved D. Trimming stripped 2 bases from V and 0 bases from J, with 5 bases between. Germline-derived CDR1 and CDR2 are KGHSH and LQKENI. The CDR3 is 15 residues long. DNA of the CDR3: TGTGCCAGCTCACCAATGAGCTCTGGGGCCAACGTCCTGACTTTC. It is translated as CASSPMSSGANVLTF.

This clone has a handful of counts. CDR3 DNA sequence: TGCGCCAGCAGCGGCTCGACAGGGTTCGGCGAGCAGTACTTC. Its translation is CASSGSTGFGEQYF. The V call is TRBV5-1, the J call TRBJ2-7; 7 bases line up with TRBD1. The CDR3 is 14 residues long. The V segment lost 4 bases and the J segment 6 bases; nucleotides outside the gene matches: 10. Germline lookup yields CDR1 SGHRS and CDR2 YFSETQ. The full variable domain, in which reference TRBV5-1 and TRBJ2-7 provide the parts outside the CDR3, is KAGVTQTPRYLIKTRGQQVTLSCSPISGHRSVSWYQQTPGQGLQFLFEYFSETQRNKGNFPGRFSGRQFSNSRSEMNVSTLELGDSALYLCASSGSTGFGEQYFGPGTRLTVT.

CDR3 in DNA: TGTGCCAGCAGCGCCGGGCCTCGGGGAACACCCTACGAGCAGTACTTC. It encodes CASSAGPRGTPYEQYF. The chain combines TRBV9 with TRBJ2-7; TRBD2 might be the D (5 bases). The CDR3 loop spans 16 amino acids. Deletions cut 3 bases from V and 2 bases from J, with 18 bases between. Germline V gene data show CDR1 as SGDLS and CDR2 as YYNGEE. The whole variable domain, filled in from reference TRBV9 and TRBJ2-7, reads DSGVTQTPKHLITATGQRVTLRCSPRSGDLSVYWYQQSLDQGLQFLIQYYNGEERAKGNILERFSAQQFPDLHSELNLSSLELGDSALYFCASSAGPRGTPYEQYFGPGTRLTVT.

The CDR3 sequence is CASSPPSGSETQYF. The CDR3 DNA is TGTGCCAGCAGCCCCCCTAGCGGTTCAGAGACCCAGTACTTC. This chain connects TRBV7-9 to TRBJ2-5; 7 bases line up with TRBD2. This CDR3 has 14 residues. Per the germline V gene, CDR1 is SEHNR and CDR2 is FQNEAQ (reference sequence). V shed 5 bases, J shed 4 bases, and the junction held 7 bases outside the gene matches. Using reference TRBV7-9 and TRBJ2-5 for the parts outside the CDR3, the full variable domain is DTGVSQNPRHKITKRGQNVTFRCDPISEHNRLYWYRQTLGQGPEFLTYFQNEAQLEKSRLLSDRFSAERPKGSFSTLEIQRTEQGDSAMYLCASSPPSGSETQYFGPGTRLLVL.

This chain connects TRBV29-1 to TRBJ2-2; D is possibly TRBD2 (6 bases). V gave up 7 bases and J gave up 5 bases, with 14 bases separating them. Germline V gene data show CDR1 as SQVTM and CDR2 as ANQGSEA. CDR3 length: 13 amino acids. The CDR3 DNA is TGCAGCGGGCGGGATGTTCGAACCGGGGAGCTGTTTTTT. The encoded protein is CSGRDVRTGELFF.